The present entry profiles one T cell receptor beta chain with its context. The sample carries other DNA sequences with the same CDR3. The data were produced by immunoSEQ multiplex PCR, yet TCRdb's version contains in-frame clones alone and is incomplete. Among 2 million to 2.5 million clones, 90% to 97% were seen once, and the ten largest hold less than 0.15%. Germline CDR1 and CDR2: DFQATT and SNEGSKA (reference sequence). The CDR3 runs to 10 residues. The germline V and J ends were trimmed by 5 bases and 2 bases, with 2 bases remaining between them. These data belong to a study of shared clonotypes between healthy human individuals.

The origin of this receptor is a man between 18 and 29 years old in good health. V usage is TRBV20-1 and J usage is TRBJ2-3; D not certain. What was sequenced was naive CD4+ T cells sorted from blood. Subset described: CD45RA+ positively selected. The CDR3 loop is CSASTDTQYF. The CDR3 bases are TGCAGTGCTTCCACAGATACGCAGTATTTT.